This T cell receptor (beta chain) was observed in a study of breast tumors, draining lymph nodes, adjacent tissues. MiXCR was run by TCRdb on the multiplex PCR reads, yielding one entry per CDR3 protein. The sample lists 160,000 or so distinct CDR3 sequences, 33% occurring once. The lymph nodes were axillary draining lymph nodes from breast cancer patients. This clonotype appeared once. Without the conserved terminal phenylalanine or tryptophan, this CDR3 likely stems from a read error. Sequenced input: axillary lymph node tissue. The clonotype was recovered from a female donor with breast cancer. Some clones in this sample may be carry-over from other donors' samples.

The CDR3 region has the DNA TGTGCCAGCAGTGAAGGTCTCGGCTATGGCTACACCTCC. It yields the protein CASSEGLGYGYTS. The chain employs TRBV6-1 and TRBJ1-2; no clear D gene. Between the trimmed V and J ends, which lost 1 base and 4 bases, there was a span of 7 bases. Germline V gives CDR1 MNHNS, CDR2 SASEGT. This CDR3 comprises 13 residues.